This TCR beta chain was identified in a study of T cells in Graves' hyperthyroidism and ophthalmopathy. Notes on the study in general: Most thyroid clonotypes that were expanded above 0.001 also turned up in blood. Ophthalmopathy got predicted by the model a median approximately 6.4 months before its onset.

From germline, CDR1 is MDHEN and CDR2 SYDVKM. The CDR3 contains 15 residues. Trimming removed 6 bases from V and 7 bases from J; junction bases left unmatched: 8. RNA transcripts were the template for amplifying TCR beta CDR3 regions. Primed by the HTBI set, a first-round RT-PCR was run on the TCR CDR3. One entry per CDR3 protein, called by TCRdb with MiXCR from the multiplex PCR reads. The data contain about 130,000 distinct CDR3 sequences, 22% of them singletons. Comments on this clonotype: No antigen is known for it. A read error is possible here, since a much larger clone lies one base away.

The chain links TRBV28 to TRBJ2-4, with TRBD1 matching over 11 bases. The sample was blood. This clonotype was sampled from a woman between 50 and 59 years old with Graves' hyperthyroidism that later progressed to Graves' ophthalmopathy. CDR3 nucleotide sequence: TGTGCCAGCAGCCACCTCGGACAGGGGGCGAACATTCAGTACTTC. It encodes CASSHLGQGANIQYF.